The 20 T cell receptor beta chains below all came from one sample that was sequenced in a study of T-cell memory formation after mild COVID-19. TCRdb processed the 5' RACE reads anew with MiXCR; each CDR3 protein has one entry. The data show 380,000 or so distinct CDR3 sequences, approximately 15% seen once. Sequencing was performed on PBMCs or a T cell subset sorted from them (not recorded which). The receptors originated from a man younger than 30 who had mild COVID-19 (a few samples of this study predate the infection). Cell type and time point are not known.

This clonotype was recorded many times. This chain connects TRBV7-2 to TRBJ2-3; D is ambiguous. This CDR3 has 15 residues. The germline V and J ends were trimmed by 1 base and 2 bases, with 10 bases remaining between them. CDR1 and CDR2 (germline): SGHTA, FQGNSA. The CDR3 sequence is CASSLGTPLTDTQYF. CDR3 nucleotide sequence: TGTGCCAGCAGCTTAGGAACACCTCTCACAGATACGCAGTATTTT.

J is TRBJ2-5 and V is TRBV5-1, with D perhaps matching TRBD1 or TRBD2 (6 bases each). The V gene's germline CDR1 is SGHRS and CDR2 YFSETQ. This CDR3 spans 13 amino acids. With 6 bases removed from V and 4 bases from J, the gap between germline ends came to 13 bases. DNA of the CDR3: TGCGCCAGCAAACTGGAGGGGGGAGAGACCCAGTACTTC. Its translation is CASKLEGGETQYF.

This clonotype was observed a handful of times. The rearrangement links TRBV7-9 to TRBJ1-1, with D possibly matching TRBD1 (6 bases). The CDR3 runs 15 residues. The V end was cut by 5 bases, the J end by 1 base, with 14 bases between. Germline CDR1 is SEHNR and CDR2 is FQNEAQ (reference sequence). CDR3 region: CASSVRGIRNTEAFF. In DNA, the CDR3 is TGTGCCAGCAGCGTCAGGGGAATTAGGAACACTGAAGCTTTCTTT.

At least ten counts were recorded for this clonotype. The gene calls are TRBV6-2 or TRBV6-3 and TRBJ2-7, with 9 positions matching TRBD1. Trimming cost V 7 bases and J 8 bases; bases outside gene matches: 12. Germline lookup yields CDR1 MNHEY and CDR2 SVGEGT. The CDR3 length is 14 residues. In nucleotides, the CDR3 is TGTGCCAGCATAGACCGGGACAGGGCGGATCAGCAGTACGTC. Its protein is CASIDRDRADQQYV.

J is TRBJ1-2 and V is TRBV5-1, with 7 bases identical to TRBD1. J gave up 8 bases and V 0 bases, and 7 bases lay outside the gene matches. Germline loops: CDR1 SGHRS, CDR2 YFSETQ. The CDR3 extends over 14 amino acids. Here the CDR3 DNA reads TGCGCCAGCAGCTTGGCCCAACAGGGGAAGGGCTACACCTTC. Protein product: CASSLAQQGKGYTF.

The rearrangement uses TRBV5-1 and TRBJ2-1; tentative D call: TRBD1 (6 bases). The germline V and J ends were trimmed by 3 bases and 5 bases, with 12 bases remaining between them. This CDR3 region has 14 residues. Germline V gene lookup returns CDR1 SGHRS and CDR2 YFSETQ. The CDR3 sequence is CASSSGTLDNEQFF. CDR3 in DNA: TGCGCCAGCAGCTCCGGGACATTGGACAATGAGCAGTTCTTC.

The chain has TRBV30 and TRBJ2-5; TRBD1 might be the D (7 bases). Germline values: CDR1 GTSNPN, CDR2 SVGIG (reference sequence). CDR3 length: 14 residues. The V end was cut by 3 bases, the J end by 5 bases, with 16 bases between. The CDR3 sequence is CAWSGGGGGETQYF. For the CDR3, the DNA is TGTGCCTGGAGCGGTGGAGGGGGCGGGGAGACCCAGTACTTC. Full variable domain (rest looked up from reference TRBV30 and TRBJ2-5): SQTIHQWPATLVQPVGSPLSLECTVEGTSNPNLYWYRQAAGRGLQLLFYSVGIGQISSEVPQNLSASRPQDRQFILSSKKLLLSDSGFYLCAWSGGGGGETQYFGPGTRLLVL.

The chain links TRBV11-2 to TRBJ1-2; no clear D. The CDR3 totals 13 residues. The V gene lost 5 bases and the J gene lost 2 bases, with 9 bases spanning the gap. In germline, CDR1 is SGHAT, CDR2 FQNNGV. CDR3 sequence: CASSLRLNYGYTF. CDR3 bases: TGTGCCAGCAGCCTTAGACTAAACTATGGCTACACCTTC.

The chain couples TRBV7-6 to TRBJ2-1; D perhaps matches TRBD1 (5 bases). Germline-derived CDR1 and CDR2 are SGHVS and FNYEAQ. CDR3 length: 13 amino acids. Trimming took 2 bases from V and 9 from J, leaving 11 bases between them. The CDR3 bases are TGTGCCAGCAGCTTAAGGGGTCGGTCTGAGCAGTTCTTC. Amino acid sequence: CASSLRGRSEQFF.

This clonotype was detected a few times. The chain is built from TRBV11-2 and TRBJ1-3, with D unresolved. CDR3 length: 13 residues. Trimming removed 3 bases at V and 7 bases at J, with 10 bases between. Germline V gene lookup returns CDR1 SGHAT and CDR2 FQNNGV. Here the CDR3 DNA reads TGTGCCAGCAGCTTCAGACCGACGAACACCATATATTTT. Protein sequence: CASSFRPTNTIYF. The entire variable domain, with the rest obtained from reference TRBV11-2 and TRBJ1-3, is as follows: EAGVAQSPRYKIIEKRQSVAFWCNPISGHATLYWYQQILGQGPKLLIQFQNNGVVDDSQLPKDRFSAERLKGVDSTLKIQPAKLEDSAVYLCASSFRPTNTIYFGEGSWLTVV.

This clonotype turned up a few times. CDR3 region: CASSVDSGHGYEQYF. The CDR3 bases are TGTGCCAGCAGCGTAGACTCGGGCCACGGCTACGAGCAGTACTTC. The chain is built from TRBV9 and TRBJ2-7; D is undetermined. Germline CDR1 and CDR2: SGDLS and YYNGEE. The CDR3 has 15 amino acids. V was cut by 0 bases and J by 3 bases, with 13 bases left in between. Looking up the rest from reference TRBV9 and TRBJ2-7 gives the full variable domain: DSGVTQTPKHLITATGQRVTLRCSPRSGDLSVYWYQQSLDQGLQFLIQYYNGEERAKGNILERFSAQQFPDLHSELNLSSLELGDSALYFCASSVDSGHGYEQYFGPGTRLTVT.

The rearrangement uses TRBV7-2 and TRBJ1-2; TRBD1 matches 7 bases. Trimming removed 6 bases from V and 2 bases from J; junction bases left unmatched: 9. This CDR3 region has 15 residues. Germline V gene sequence: CDR1 SGHTA, CDR2 FQGNSA. The CDR3 nucleotides are TGTGCCAGCAGGCCAGGGGGGGTGCTCAACTATGGCTACACCTTC. The encoded protein is CASRPGGVLNYGYTF.

This chain uses TRBV4-3 with TRBJ2-1; unclear D gene. V was trimmed by 0 bases and J by 3 bases, leaving 6 bases between them. Germline V gene data show CDR1 as LGHNA and CDR2 as YSLEER. The CDR3 runs 14 residues. As DNA, the CDR3 is TGCGCCAGCAGCCAAGATCAACTCTACAATGAGCAGTTCTTC. It translates to CASSQDQLYNEQFF.

This clonotype was detected ten times or more. The chain has TRBV12-3 or TRBV12-4 and TRBJ1-6; D is perhaps TRBD1 (5 bases). V was pared by 1 base and J by 9 bases, with 7 bases between. The CDR3 totals 13 residues. Here the CDR3 DNA reads TGTGCCAGCAGTTTAGGCAGGGTTTCACCCCTCCACTTT. It specifies CASSLGRVSPLHF.

Comments on this clonotype: A much bigger clone sits one base away, suggesting this may be a read error. This chain uses TRBV6-2 or TRBV6-3 with TRBJ2-1, with TRBD2 matching 13 bases. The CDR3 extends over 18 amino acids. CDR1 MNHEY and CDR2 SVGEGT come from the germline V gene. The CDR3 DNA sequence: TGTGACAGCAGCCGCCAACCTGGACTAGCGGGGGAGTCCAATGAGCAGTTCTTC. Amino acids: CDSSRQPGLAGESNEQFF.

This clonotype occurred a few times. The gene calls are TRBV29-1 and TRBJ1-4; unclear D gene. Trimming shortened V by 5 bases and J by 0 bases, and 7 bases separated the two germline ends. The germline V gene has CDR1 SQVTM and CDR2 ANQGSEA. The CDR3 runs to 13 residues. The CDR3 region has the DNA TGCAGCGTTTGGAGTCCAACTAATGAAAAACTGTTTTTT. Translated: CSVWSPTNEKLFF. Full variable domain (outside the CDR3, taken from reference TRBV29-1 and TRBJ1-4): SAVISQKPSRDICQRGTSLTIQCQVDSQVTMMFWYRQQPGQSLTLIATANQGSEATYESGFVIDKFPISRPNLTFSTLTVSNMSPEDSSIYLCSVWSPTNEKLFFGSGTQLSVL.

The rearrangement joins TRBV3-1 to TRBJ1-6; D is undetermined. CDR3 size: 14 residues. Germline CDR1 LGHDT, CDR2 YNNKEL (reference sequence). Trimming stripped 1 base from V and 13 bases from J, with 14 bases between. CDR3 residues: CASSQAVVPQPLHF. DNA of the CDR3: TGTGCCAGCAGCCAAGCAGTTGTGCCGCAGCCCCTCCACTTT.

This clonotype showed up just a few times. The chain recombines TRBV7-3 with TRBJ2-1, with a weak D call TRBD2 (5 bases). The CDR3 runs 13 residues. Germline lookup yields CDR1 SGHTA and CDR2 FQGTGA. V shed 2 bases and J shed 10 bases, with 12 bases lying between them. In DNA form, the CDR3 reads TGTGCCAGCAGCTTACGGGGTTCGGGAGAGCAGTTCTTC. Translation: CASSLRGSGEQFF.

This clonotype occurred many times. V and J are TRBV10-2 and TRBJ2-4; D is perhaps TRBD2 (5 bases). Trimming took 5 bases from V and 0 from J, leaving 17 bases between them. The CDR3 runs 17 residues. Germline assignment: CDR1 WSHSY and CDR2 SAAADI. The CDR3 nucleotides read TGCGCCAGCAGTAAGAGCCTCATAGGACTAGCCAAAAACATTCAGTACTTC. It encodes CASSKSLIGLAKNIQYF.

The sample holds many counts of this clonotype. The chain joins TRBV7-9 to TRBJ2-5; D gene unclear. Looked up from germline, CDR1 is SEHNR and CDR2 is FQNEAQ (reference sequence). V dropped 6 bases and J dropped 10 bases, with 15 bases sitting between them. CDR3 size: 12 residues. The CDR3 DNA reads as TGTGCCAGCAGTTCGGATGCAAGGGACCAGTACTTC. Residues: CASSSDARDQYF.